Listed below are T cell receptor beta chains from one sample, sequenced in a study of PD-L1 blockade in urothelial cancer. Clones were sequenced by immunoSEQ multiplex PCR, and TCRdb holds only the in-frame ones, with some missing. There are tens of thousands of clones in the sample; around nine tenths occur only once, and around 7.7% lies in the top ten. The sample was PBMCs, taken around atezolizumab (anti-PD-L1) treatment. Receptors were obtained from a man aged 70 or older with urothelial cancer. Each CDR3 is given with its conserved first and last residue. D genes are given only for firm matches. Size is stated for part of the rows, as once, few or many counts, or as a class when the clone is expanded.

V	J	D	size	DNA	CDR3
TRBV18	TRBJ2-7	TRBD2	-	TGTGCCAGCTCACCAGAGGGACTAGCGGGAGGCCAGTCCTACGAGCAGTACTTC	CASSPEGLAGGQSYEQYF
TRBV7-2	TRBJ2-5	TRBD1	-	TGTGCCAGCGCATACCCGGGACAGCCGTTTGTAAGCCAGTACTTC	CASAYPGQPFVSQYF
TRBV19	TRBJ2-2	-	-	TGTGCCAGTAGTATAGTGGGGGGAACCGGGGAGCTGTTTTTT	CASSIVGGTGELFF
TRBV28	TRBJ2-7	-	-	TGTGCCAGCAGTTTTATATCCTCCGAGCAGTACTTC	CASSFISSEQYF
TRBV10-3	TRBJ2-2	-	-	TGTGCCATCAGCCAGAACACCGGGGAGCTGTTTTTT	CAISQNTGELFF
TRBV9	TRBJ2-3	-	-	TGTGCCAGCAGCGTAGGGTGGGAGGGCACAGATACGCAGTATTTT	CASSVGWEGTDTQYF
TRBV5-5	TRBJ1-5	-	few	TGTGCCAGCAGCCGTGGGACAAATCAGCCCCAGCATTTT	CASSRGTNQPQHF
TRBV5-1	TRBJ2-5	TRBD2	-	TGCGCCAGCAGCCCGGCCCCGGCGGGGGGGCAAGAGACCCAGTACTTC	CASSPAPAGGQETQYF
TRBV4-2	TRBJ1-5	-	few	TGTGCCAGCAGCCAGGCCCCGATCGGCAATCAGCCCCAGCATTTT	CASSQAPIGNQPQHF
TRBV6-1	TRBJ2-2	TRBD2	-	TGTGCCAGCAGTGAAGTGTCTAGCGGGGCCGGGGAGCTGTTTTTT	CASSEVSSGAGELFF
TRBV5-6	TRBJ2-7	-	-	TGTGCCAGCAGCGCCGGCAGGGGTGGATACGAGCAGTACTTC	CASSAGRGGYEQYF
TRBV2	TRBJ2-1	TRBD2	-	TGTGCCAGCAGGGGGGGAGGGCCGCAGTTCTTC	CASRGGGPQFF
TRBV4-1	TRBJ1-3	-	-	TGCGCCAGCAGCCAAGGTACAGGGCTCACCTTCGCTGGAAACACCATATATTTT	CASSQGTGLTFAGNTIYF
TRBV28	TRBJ1-2	TRBD1	-	TGTGCCAGCATCCAGGGACAGAACGGCTACACCTTC	CASIQGQNGYTF
TRBV28	TRBJ2-7	TRBD2	-	TGTGCCAGCAGAAGCTGGGGGGGGGAGGGTGAGCAGTACTTC	CASRSWGGEGEQYF
TRBV29-1	TRBJ1-2	-	once	TGCAGCGTTGATAACAGCTGGGCCTATCGCTACACCTTC	CSVDNSWAYRYTF
TRBV7-3	TRBJ2-5	TRBD2	-	TGTGCCAGCAGCCCCCGAGCGGGAGGCAAAGAGACCCAGTACTTC	CASSPRAGGKETQYF
TRBV7-9	TRBJ1-1	-	-	TGTGCCAGCAGCTTCGCGCCGGTGAACACTGAAGCTTTCTTT	CASSFAPVNTEAFF
TRBV5-1	TRBJ1-6	-	-	TGCGCCAGCAGCTCACAGGACAATAATTCACCCCTCCACTTT	CASSSQDNNSPLHF
TRBV13	TRBJ2-7	-	-	TGTGCCAGCAGCTCTGGCCCGCACGGGTCCGGGGGCGAGCAGTACTTC	CASSSGPHGSGGEQYF
TRBV4-2	TRBJ1-3	-	-	TGTGCCAGCAGCCCCGAACCGACAGGTACCCCTGGAAACACCATATATTTT	CASSPEPTGTPGNTIYF
TRBV10-2	TRBJ1-2	TRBD1	-	TGCGCCAGCAGTGGGACAGGGATCGGCTACACCTTC	CASSGTGIGYTF
TRBV10-2	TRBJ1-1	TRBD1	-	TGCGCCAGCAGCCTAAAGACAGGGCTTGGGACTGAAGCTTTCTTT	CASSLKTGLGTEAFF
TRBV5-1	TRBJ2-2	-	once	TGCGCCAGCAGCGGGGCAGGGCCGAACACCGGGGAGCTGTTTTTT	CASSGAGPNTGELFF
TRBV27	TRBJ2-7	TRBD1	-	TGTGCCAGCGCTCTACAGGGGCGATACGAGCAGTACTTC	CASALQGRYEQYF
TRBV6-5	TRBJ2-7	-	-	TGTGCCAGCAGTTACTCTCACAGGCGGCTCGTCGAGCAGTACTTC	CASSYSHRRLVEQYF
TRBV9	TRBJ1-2	TRBD1	-	TGTGCCAGCAGCGTCGGCAGGGGGCTCGCGGCCTATGGCTACACCTTC	CASSVGRGLAAYGYTF
TRBV30	TRBJ1-5	-	-	TGTGCCTGCTCCAAACCACGGACAGATCAGCCCCAGCATTTT	CACSKPRTDQPQHF
TRBV7-2	TRBJ1-5	-	-	TGTGCCAGCAGCTTTATGGAGAGCAATCAGCCCCAGCATTTT	CASSFMESNQPQHF
TRBV6-7	TRBJ2-5	TRBD1	-	TGTGCCAGCAGATCGGGACAGGGGGCAAAGGAGACCCAGTACTTC	CASRSGQGAKETQYF
TRBV30	TRBJ2-7	TRBD2	-	TGTGCCTGGACGGGGGGTAGACTAGCCGGGTTCTACGAGCAGTACTTC	CAWTGGRLAGFYEQYF
TRBV10-1	TRBJ1-1	-	-	TGCGCCAGCAGTGAGTCCCCGGGTCGGTCTGAAGCTTTCTTT	CASSESPGRSEAFF
TRBV5-4	TRBJ2-3	-	-	TGTGCCAGCAGCTTGAGGGGGACAGATACGCAGTATTTT	CASSLRGTDTQYF
TRBV5-1	TRBJ2-5	-	-	TGCGCCAGCAGCTTGGTCGATCCGGTCCAAGAGACCCAGTACTTC	CASSLVDPVQETQYF
TRBV25-1	TRBJ1-2	-	-	TGTGCCAGCGCCCGGGGGGCGGGATCCGCCTTC	CASARGAGSAF
TRBV5-1	TRBJ2-1	-	few	TGCGCCAGCAGCTTCCCGGTCGGAGGACACAATGAGCAGTTCTTC	CASSFPVGGHNEQFF
TRBV9	TRBJ1-5	-	-	TGTGCCAGCAGCGTAGGGCAGTTGGCCAATCAGCCCCAGCATTTT	CASSVGQLANQPQHF
TRBV10-3	TRBJ1-3	TRBD1	-	TGTGCCATCAGTGAGACCTACGGGTACAGGGGGGACAACTCTGGAAACACCATATATTTT	CAISETYGYRGDNSGNTIYF
TRBV6-1	TRBJ2-7	-	-	TGTGCCAGCAGGGCAGGGGAGCGCTACGAGCAGTACTTC	CASRAGERYEQYF
TRBV10-2	TRBJ1-3	-	-	TGCGCCAGCAGTGAATTCGGGGGAGAAACTGGAAACACCATATATTTT	CASSEFGGETGNTIYF
TRBV28	TRBJ2-4	-	-	TGTGCCAGCAGTTCGGGGACTCCCCGGCGGGGCATTCAGTACTTC	CASSSGTPRRGIQYF
TRBV11-2	TRBJ2-2	TRBD2	-	TGTGCCAGCAGCCAAACCGGACTAGGAACTAAGAACACCGGGGAGCTGTTTTTT	CASSQTGLGTKNTGELFF
TRBV2	TRBJ2-7	-	-	TGTGCCAGCAGTGAAGCCCCATTTAGCTACGAGCAGTACTTC	CASSEAPFSYEQYF
TRBV11-1	TRBJ2-7	-	-	TGTGCCAGCAGCTTAGCGCAGGGTTCCTACGAGCAGTACTTC	CASSLAQGSYEQYF
TRBV9	TRBJ2-7	TRBD1	-	TGTGCCAGCAGCCTTCGGGACAGGGGCGCCGAGCAGTACTTC	CASSLRDRGAEQYF
TRBV19	TRBJ2-7	-	-	TGTGCCAGTAGTAGGGGCGGGGCCCGCGGCGAGCAGTACTTC	CASSRGGARGEQYF
TRBV28	TRBJ1-3	-	-	TGTGCCAGTGGTACCGGGACTACGACGGGAAACACCATATATTTT	CASGTGTTTGNTIYF
TRBV14	TRBJ2-7	TRBD2	-	TGTGCCAGCAGCCCCTATGGGACTAGCGGGAGGGCTAATCGGGAGCAGTACTTC	CASSPYGTSGRANREQYF
TRBV5-1	TRBJ2-3	TRBD2	-	TGCGCCAGCAGCTTGACTAGCTTAGCGGGGGTCACAGATACGCAGTATTTT	CASSLTSLAGVTDTQYF